This T cell receptor beta chain was sequenced in a study of type 1 regulatory T cells. For the study at large: T-allo10 is a Tr1-enriched, alloantigen-specific CD4 T cell product made in vitro.

CDR3 size: 14 residues. V lost 3 bases and J lost 3, with 9 bases in between. Germline V CDR1 and CDR2: LNHNV, YYDKDF (reference sequence). Each CDR3 protein gets one entry after TCRdb re-called the reads with MiXCR. The table has about 24,000 distinct CDR3 sequences, around 47% seen once. This clonotype has just a few counts. Its antigen is undetermined. Sequencing was performed on cultured T cells, either the whole culture or a sorted T cell fraction (not recorded which). The gene calls are TRBV15 and TRBJ1-5; D ambiguous. The receptor's source is a human donor in good health. The DNA of the CDR3 is TGTGCCACCAGCAGTGGTCGATTCAATCAGCCCCAGCATTTT. Its translation: CATSSGRFNQPQHF. Combining the CDR3 with reference TRBV15 and TRBJ1-5 gives the whole variable domain DAMVIQNPRYQVTQFGKPVTLSCSQTLNHNVMYWYQQKSSQAPKLLFHYYDKDFNNEADTPDNFQSRRPNTSFCFLDIRSPGLGDTAMYLCATSSGRFNQPQHFGDGTRLSIL.